This TCR beta chain is from a study of T cells expressing NK-cell markers. Across the whole study: Sequencing covered eight donors, seven HCMV-seropositive and one seronegative.

As to this clonotype: Its antigen is not identified.

The CDR3 is 12 amino acids. Germline V CDR1 and CDR2: SQVTM, ANQGSEA. Study results and limitations: Dominant NKG2C+ clonotypes in six donors made up roughly 1.0-8% of CD8+ T cells.

TCR beta cDNA was made by 5'RACE template switching with UMIs. TCRdb derives one entry per CDR3 protein from the 5' RACE reads, leaving out DNA. Seen in this sample are some 460,000 distinct CDR3 sequences; the ten most common clones hold 1.4% to 1.5%. This receptor was obtained from a woman in her 50s in good health. Material for sequencing was blood T cells: a sorted CD56 or NKG2C T cell subset, CD4+ or CD8+ T cells, or bulk PBMC T cells (not recorded which). The chain has TRBV29-1 and TRBJ2-5; the D call from TCRdb, TRBD2, cannot be confirmed without DNA. The CDR3 region is CSVDTGPETQYF.